These 25 T cell receptor beta chains came from one sample sequenced in a study of PD-1 blockade in mismatch repair-deficient tumors. Assay: immunoSEQ multiplex PCR; the TCRdb copy retains only in-frame clones and omits some. This table has around 40,000 clones, approximately 81% appearing once. The sample was peripheral blood, taken approximately 80 weeks after starting pembrolizumab. The receptors were sampled from an adult with mismatch repair-deficient cancer.

This clone was seen a handful of times. V usage is TRBV15 and J usage is TRBJ2-1, with 11 bases matching TRBD2. The J segment lost 5 bases and the V segment lost 5 bases, leaving 11 bases of the junction unmatched. From germline, CDR1 is LNHNV and CDR2 YYDKDF (reference sequence). The CDR3 totals 17 residues. CDR3 amino acids: CATSPRGIAGGNNEQFF. CDR3 nucleotides: TGTGCCACCAGCCCCAGGGGTATAGCGGGAGGGAACAATGAGCAGTTCTTC.

The V and J genes are TRBV12-5 and TRBJ2-6; 9 bases map to TRBD1. V was clipped by 3 bases and J by 2 bases; unmatched bases: 8. Germline V lookup: CDR1 LGHNT, CDR2 FRNRAP. The CDR3 is 18 residues long. This CDR3 is CASGFQRGQGAGANVLTF. The CDR3 DNA is TGTGCTAGTGGTTTCCAGAGGGGACAGGGTGCTGGGGCCAACGTCCTGACTTTC.

V and J are TRBV6-1 and TRBJ2-7; D call uncertain. Germline V CDR1 and CDR2: MNHNS, SASEGT. This CDR3 is 14 amino acids long. Between the trimmed V and J ends, which lost 2 bases and 2 bases, there was a span of 10 bases. The CDR3 reads CASSERIPPYEQYF. In nucleotides, the CDR3 is TGTGCCAGCAGTGAACGGATCCCCCCCTACGAGCAGTACTTC.

The rearrangement links TRBV6-6 to TRBJ2-7; D is undetermined. Germline CDR1 and CDR2: MNHNY and SVGAGI (reference sequence). V was clipped by 4 bases and J by 3 bases, with 13 bases between them. The length of the CDR3 is 14 residues. The CDR3 loop is CASSSSTWVYEQYF. The CDR3 DNA sequence: TGTGCCAGCAGTTCCTCGACCTGGGTCTACGAGCAGTACTTC.

The chain recombines TRBV27 with TRBJ2-1; tentative D call: TRBD2 (5 bases). The CDR3 totals 15 residues. V lost 6 bases to trimming and J lost 6 bases, with 18 bases between them. Per the germline V gene, CDR1 is MNHEY and CDR2 is SMNVEV (reference sequence). In nucleotides, the CDR3 is TGTGCCAGCAGCCACCCCGGCCAGCGGACCAATGAGCAGTTCTTC. Translated, it gives CASSHPGQRTNEQFF.

This chain connects TRBV12-1 to TRBJ2-3; the table gives TRBD2 as D, unverified against the DNA. TRBV12-1 is designated a pseudogene. This CDR3 is built from 18 residues. The CDR3, as DNA: TGTGCCAGCAGCTGGACTAGCGGGAGCCTCAGGATCACAGATACGCAGTATTTT. Its protein product is CASSWTSGSLRITDTQYF.

The gene calls are TRBV5-6 and TRBJ2-1; D may be TRBD1 (6 bases). V was shortened by 1 base and J by 5 bases, with 13 bases between the two germline ends. Germline CDR1 reads SGHDT; CDR2 reads YYEEEE. The CDR3 consists of 15 residues. DNA of the CDR3: TGTGCCAGCAGCTTGTATCAGACAGGCCACAATGAGCAGTTCTTC. It specifies CASSLYQTGHNEQFF.

The genes are TRBV4-1 and TRBJ2-3; unclear D gene. The CDR3 sequence is 14 residues long. CDR1 and CDR2 from the germline V gene are MGHRA and YSYEKL. V was pared by 2 bases and J by 3 bases, with 9 bases between. In DNA, the CDR3 is TGCGCCAGCAGCCAACTGCAGGAGACAGATACGCAGTATTTT. Protein product: CASSQLQETDTQYF.

This clone appeared a few times. The rearrangement uses TRBV14 and TRBJ1-1, with 7 bases lining up with TRBD1. Trimming removed 3 bases from V and 0 bases from J; junction bases left unmatched: 16. This CDR3 comprises 19 residues. CDR1 and CDR2 (germline): SGHDN, FVKESK. DNA for the CDR3: TGTGCCAGCAGCCAGGTTCCATTTACGGGACAGCGGATGAACACTGAAGCTTTCTTT. Its protein is CASSQVPFTGQRMNTEAFF.

The chain recombines TRBV2 with TRBJ2-1; weak D call: TRBD2 (5 bases). This CDR3 is built from 15 residues. Trimming left V 3 bases short and J 7 bases short, with 16 bases between. The V gene's germline CDR1 is SNHLY and CDR2 FYNNEI. This chain's CDR3 is CASSEVGVELNEQFF. The CDR3 DNA sequence: TGTGCCAGCAGTGAGGTGGGAGTTGAGTTGAATGAGCAGTTCTTC.

The chain is built from TRBV7-2 and TRBJ2-5, with TRBD2 matching over 8 bases. The CDR3 sequence is 17 residues long. Germline lookup yields CDR1 SGHTA and CDR2 FQGNSA. V lost 5 bases, J lost 7 bases, and 18 bases stayed unmatched. As DNA, the CDR3 is TGTGCCAGCAGCCGGGCCCCCCCTCTAGCGGGTGAGGGGACCCAGTACTTC. Residues: CASSRAPPLAGEGTQYF.

The V call is TRBV10-3, the J call TRBJ2-3; 8 nucleotides match TRBD2. Trimming at V came to 11 bases and at J to 6 bases, leaving 13 bases not matched to a gene. CDR3 length equals 14 residues. CDR1 ENHRY and CDR2 SYGVKD come from the germline V gene. The CDR3 spells CAAAGSGSLDTQYF. In DNA, the CDR3 is TGTGCCGCAGCCGGGAGCGGGAGTCTGGATACGCAGTATTTT.

This rearrangement joins TRBV9 to TRBJ1-5; D is possibly TRBD1 (6 bases). The ends were cut back, 0 bases at V and 2 bases at J, with 9 bases in the middle. The CDR3 has 15 amino acids. Germline V gene lookup returns CDR1 SGDLS and CDR2 YYNGEE. The CDR3 loop is CASSVAGERNQPQHF. CDR3 nucleotide sequence: TGTGCCAGCAGCGTAGCAGGGGAGCGCAATCAGCCCCAGCATTTT.

The chain has TRBV7-3 and TRBJ1-2; D unclear. Deletions cut 0 bases from V and 0 bases from J, with 11 bases between. Germline V gives CDR1 SGHTA, CDR2 FQGTGA. The length of the CDR3 is 16 residues. The CDR3 sequence: CASSLTDGSSNYGYTF. Here the CDR3 DNA reads TGTGCCAGCAGCTTAACAGATGGATCCTCTAACTATGGCTACACCTTC. The full variable domain, in which reference TRBV7-3 and TRBJ1-2 provide the parts outside the CDR3, is GAGVSQTPSNKVTEKGKYVELRCDPISGHTALYWYRQSLGQGPEFLIYFQGTGAADDSGLPNDRFFAVRPEGSVSTLKIQRTERGDSAVYLCASSLTDGSSNYGYTFGSGTRLTVV.

The chain uses TRBV19 and TRBJ2-7; 10 bases agree with TRBD1. V was clipped by 5 bases and J by 4 bases; unmatched bases: 8. The CDR3 length is 15 residues. Germline CDR1 and CDR2: LNHDA and SQIVND (reference sequence). The CDR3 DNA reads as TGTGCCAGTAGTGTCCCGGGACAGGGGCAATACGAGCAGTACTTC. Protein: CASSVPGQGQYEQYF.

The rearrangement links TRBV29-1 to TRBJ2-7, with 7 bases that match TRBD1. The CDR3 loop spans 16 amino acids. From germline, CDR1 is SQVTM and CDR2 ANQGSEA. The trim removed 1 base at V and 2 bases at J, leaving 11 bases unmatched. As DNA, the CDR3 is TGCAGCGTTGAAGGCCCCCTAACAGGGGCGACCTACGAGCAGTACTTC. It translates to CSVEGPLTGATYEQYF.

The rearrangement links TRBV5-1 to TRBJ2-7; TRBD1 agrees at 7 bases. The CDR3 consists of 13 residues. Trimming took 9 bases from V and 1 from J; bases not matched to a gene: 7. CDR1 and CDR2 (germline): SGHRS, YFSETQ. As DNA, the CDR3 is TGCGCCACCCGGCCACAGGGGTCCTACGAGCAGTACTTC. This encodes CATRPQGSYEQYF. Looking up the rest from reference TRBV5-1 and TRBJ2-7 gives the full variable domain: KAGVTQTPRYLIKTRGQQVTLSCSPISGHRSVSWYQQTPGQGLQFLFEYFSETQRNKGNFPGRFSGRQFSNSRSEMNVSTLELGDSALYLCATRPQGSYEQYFGPGTRLTVT.

This chain joins TRBV5-5 and TRBJ2-7, with 7 bases identical to TRBD2. The V segment lost 1 base and the J segment 4 bases; nucleotides outside the gene matches: 8. This CDR3 spans 15 amino acids. Germline assignment: CDR1 SGHKS and CDR2 YYEKEE (reference sequence). The CDR3 nucleotides are TGTGCCAGCAGCTTGCCCAGCGGGGCGTTATACGAGCAGTACTTC. Protein product: CASSLPSGALYEQYF. The full variable domain, completed using reference TRBV5-5 and TRBJ2-7, is DAGVTQSPTHLIKTRGQQVTLRCSPISGHKSVSWYQQVLGQGPQFIFQYYEKEERGRGNFPDRFSARQFPNYSSELNVNALLLGDSALYLCASSLPSGALYEQYFGPGTRLTVT.

The chain couples TRBV7-9 to TRBJ2-1, with 9 positions matching TRBD2. CDR3 length: 16 amino acids. Germline loops: CDR1 SEHNR, CDR2 FQNEAQ (reference sequence). J gave up 9 bases and V 0 bases, and 9 bases lay outside the gene matches. The CDR3 loop reads CASSLANSGSSVEQFF. The DNA for the CDR3 is TGTGCCAGCAGCTTAGCTAATAGCGGGAGCTCTGTTGAGCAGTTCTTC.

The CDR3: CASSSSHQGEAFF. The CDR3, as DNA: TGCGCCAGCAGCTCATCGCATCAGGGGGAAGCTTTCTTT. The rearrangement joins TRBV5-1 to TRBJ1-1, with D tentatively TRBD1 (6 bases). Between the trimmed V and J ends, which lost 3 bases and 8 bases, there was a span of 14 bases. Looked up from germline, CDR1 is SGHRS and CDR2 is YFSETQ. There are 13 residues in the CDR3.

The table lists this clone with a few counts. The V gene is TRBV5-1, the J gene TRBJ2-7, with D uncertain. Germline V CDR1 and CDR2: SGHRS, YFSETQ. There are 12 residues in the CDR3. V lost 1 base and J lost 5, with 7 bases in between. CDR3: CASSLPANEQYF. In DNA form, the CDR3 reads TGCGCCAGCAGCTTGCCAGCAAACGAGCAGTACTTC. The full variable domain, with the rest looked up from reference TRBV5-1 and TRBJ2-7, is KAGVTQTPRYLIKTRGQQVTLSCSPISGHRSVSWYQQTPGQGLQFLFEYFSETQRNKGNFPGRFSGRQFSNSRSEMNVSTLELGDSALYLCASSLPANEQYFGPGTRLTVT.

The rearrangement uses TRBV7-2 and TRBJ2-3; D gene unclear. This CDR3 region has 15 residues. Between the trimmed V and J ends, which lost 5 bases and 1 base, there was a span of 13 bases. Germline lookup yields CDR1 SGHTA and CDR2 FQGNSA. Written as DNA, the CDR3 is TGTGCCAGCAGCGGGCGGATCGGAGGCACAGATACGCAGTATTTT. This gives the protein CASSGRIGGTDTQYF.

The chain joins TRBV29-1 to TRBJ1-1; D unclear. V was shortened by 6 bases and J by 1 base, with 18 bases between the two germline ends. The CDR3 runs 15 residues. Germline values: CDR1 SQVTM, CDR2 ANQGSEA. Written as DNA, the CDR3 is TGCAGCGTCCACCCCCCCGGGCTAGGGAACACTGAAGCTTTCTTT. The encoded protein is CSVHPPGLGNTEAFF.

The rearrangement links TRBV7-2 to TRBJ2-7, with 7 bases lining up with TRBD1. The V and J ends lost 2 bases and 5 bases, in that order; junction bases with no gene match: 3. The CDR3 extends over 13 amino acids. Germline V gives CDR1 SGHTA, CDR2 FQGNSA. DNA for the CDR3: TGTGCCAGCAGCTTAACAGGGGCCCACGAGCAGTACTTC. It yields the protein CASSLTGAHEQYF.

In its sample, this clone was seen once. This CDR3 reads CAWTSGPNGETQYF. For the CDR3, the DNA is TGTGCCTGGACTAGCGGCCCGAACGGGGAGACCCAGTACTTC. The chain combines TRBV30 with TRBJ2-5, with TRBD2 identical over 7 bases. The trim removed 4 bases at V and 5 bases at J, leaving 10 bases unmatched. This CDR3 region has 14 residues. CDR1 and CDR2 (germline): GTSNPN, SVGIG (reference sequence). The full variable domain, its missing parts supplied by reference TRBV30 and TRBJ2-5, is SQTIHQWPATLVQPVGSPLSLECTVEGTSNPNLYWYRQAAGRGLQLLFYSVGIGQISSEVPQNLSASRPQDRQFILSSKKLLLSDSGFYLCAWTSGPNGETQYFGPGTRLLVL.